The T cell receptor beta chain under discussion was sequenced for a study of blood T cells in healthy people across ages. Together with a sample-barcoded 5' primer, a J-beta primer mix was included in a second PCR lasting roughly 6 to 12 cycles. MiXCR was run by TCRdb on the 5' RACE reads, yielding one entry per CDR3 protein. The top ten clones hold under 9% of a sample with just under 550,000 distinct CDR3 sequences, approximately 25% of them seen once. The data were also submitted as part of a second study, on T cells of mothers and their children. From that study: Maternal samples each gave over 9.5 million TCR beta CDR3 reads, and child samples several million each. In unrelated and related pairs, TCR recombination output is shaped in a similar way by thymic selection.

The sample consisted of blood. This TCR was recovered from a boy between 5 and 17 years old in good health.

CDR3 protein: CASRPSRRTNTGELFF. CDR3 nucleotide sequence: TGTGCCAGCCGTCCTTCCAGACGGACGAACACCGGGGAGCTGTTTTTT. The rearrangement joins TRBV6-1 to TRBJ2-2; D ambiguous. Trimming removed 8 bases at V and 0 bases at J, with 16 bases between. Germline V gene data show CDR1 as MNHNS and CDR2 as SASEGT. The CDR3 contains 16 residues.